The T cell receptor beta chain under discussion was sequenced for a study of long-term antiretroviral therapy in people with HIV. Study observations and caveats: Dominant in the repertoire at all time points were clones expanded before ART. ART adherence, viral resistance and therapy changes went undocumented. Transplant-donor-level diversity was not reached after ART, though diversity increased.

Survey-level immunoSEQ v3.0 assays were run. The assay was immunoSEQ multiplex PCR, and TCRdb's table has in-frame clones only and misses some. The table shows 20,000 to 30,000 clones, with roughly 90% occurring only once. The CDR3 spans 15 residues. V was pared by 7 bases and J by 2 bases, with 12 bases between. The V gene's germline CDR1 is ENHRY and CDR2 SYGVKD. Remarks on this clone: Its antigen is not identified.

The receptor was derived from a man aged 45 to 65 with HIV. This rearrangement joins TRBV10-3 to TRBJ2-6, with D tentatively TRBD1 (6 bases). The starting material was unsorted PBMCs, obtained 1.8 years before starting antiretroviral therapy. As DNA, the CDR3 is TGTGCCATCACCCAGGGGCCTCCTGGGGCCAACGTCCTGACTTTC. It specifies CAITQGPPGANVLTF.